Described below is a single T cell receptor (beta chain) sequence and its context. These data belong to a study of technical replicates of blood from a handful of donors. The method was immunoSEQ multiplex PCR; TCRdb's version includes in-frame clones alone and lacks a portion of them. The table lists over 50,000 clones, 94% of them singletons. The sample comprised T cells isolated from PBMCs. The sequence derives from a human donor in good health.

CDR3 DNA: TGCGCCAGCAGGATGGAGGTCCAAGAGACCCAGTACTTC. Its protein is CASRMEVQETQYF. This chain joins TRBV10-1 and TRBJ2-5; D may be TRBD2 (5 bases). This CDR3 region has 13 residues. Germline V gene sequence: CDR1 WNHNN, CDR2 SYGVQD (reference sequence). Between the trimmed V and J ends, which lost 6 bases and 1 base, there was a span of 9 bases.